The present entry profiles one T cell receptor (beta chain) with its context. The data derive from a study of shared clonotypes between healthy human individuals. Authors' analysis steps: ImmunoSEQ junction-only sequences lacked quality scores, so their filtering differed. Repertoires were generated with immunoSEQ multiplex PCR, while TCRdb's copy carries only in-frame clones and drops some. That table supplies the V and J calls and clone size; D and trimming were determined from the DNA. The sample has millions of clones; approximately 90% are singletons. Sequences were obtained from naive CD4+ T cells sorted from blood. Sample subset: CD45RA+ positively selected. This TCR was sampled from a man aged 18 to 30 in good health.

The DNA of the CDR3 is TGTGCCAGCAGCCCAGGGGGTCTGGGACAGGTCTACGAGCAGTACTTC. The encoded protein is CASSPGGLGQVYEQYF. The chain employs TRBV13 and TRBJ2-7, with TRBD1 matching 8 bases. The CDR3 extends over 16 amino acids. Germline V lookup: CDR1 PRHDT, CDR2 FYEKMQ (reference sequence). V shed 5 bases, J shed 3 bases, and the junction held 12 bases outside the gene matches.